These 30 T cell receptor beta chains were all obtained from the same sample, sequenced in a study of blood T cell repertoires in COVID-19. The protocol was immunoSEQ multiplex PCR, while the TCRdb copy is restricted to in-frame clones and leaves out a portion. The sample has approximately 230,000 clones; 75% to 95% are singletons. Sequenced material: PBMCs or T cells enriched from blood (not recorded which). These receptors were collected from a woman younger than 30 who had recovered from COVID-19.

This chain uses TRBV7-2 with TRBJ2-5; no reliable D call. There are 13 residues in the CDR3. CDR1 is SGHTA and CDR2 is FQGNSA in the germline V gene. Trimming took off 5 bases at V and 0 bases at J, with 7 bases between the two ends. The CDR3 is CASSPRYQETQYF. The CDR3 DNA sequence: TGTGCCAGCAGCCCCCGGTACCAAGAGACCCAGTACTTC.

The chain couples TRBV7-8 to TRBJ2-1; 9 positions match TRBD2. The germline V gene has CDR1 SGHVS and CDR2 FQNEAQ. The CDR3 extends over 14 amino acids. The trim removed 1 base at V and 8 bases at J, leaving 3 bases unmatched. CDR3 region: CASSLGTSVYEQFF. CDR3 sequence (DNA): TGTGCCAGCAGCTTAGGGACTAGCGTATATGAGCAGTTCTTC.

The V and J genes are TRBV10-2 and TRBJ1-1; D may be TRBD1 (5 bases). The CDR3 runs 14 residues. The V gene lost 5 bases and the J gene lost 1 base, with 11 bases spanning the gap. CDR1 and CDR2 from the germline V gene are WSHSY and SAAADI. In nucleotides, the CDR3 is TGCGCCAGCAGTAAAGGGGCCCCGAACACTGAAGCTTTCTTT. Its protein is CASSKGAPNTEAFF.

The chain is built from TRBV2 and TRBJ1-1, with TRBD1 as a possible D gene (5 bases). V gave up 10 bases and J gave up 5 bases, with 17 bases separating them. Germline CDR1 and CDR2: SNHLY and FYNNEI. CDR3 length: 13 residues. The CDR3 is CATSIDGGTEAFF. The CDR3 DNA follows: TGTGCCACCTCAATTGACGGGGGGACTGAAGCTTTCTTT. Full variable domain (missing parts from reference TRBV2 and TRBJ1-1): EPEVTQTPSHQVTQMGQEVILRCVPISNHLYFYWYRQILGQKVEFLVSFYNNEISEKSEIFDDQFSVERPDGSNFTLKIRSTKLEDSAMYFCATSIDGGTEAFFGQGTRLTVV.

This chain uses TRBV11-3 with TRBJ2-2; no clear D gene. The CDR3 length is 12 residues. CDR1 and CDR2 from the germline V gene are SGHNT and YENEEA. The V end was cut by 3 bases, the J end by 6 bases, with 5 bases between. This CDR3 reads CASSFRAGELFF. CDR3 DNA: TGTGCCAGCAGCTTTCGGGCCGGGGAGCTGTTTTTT.

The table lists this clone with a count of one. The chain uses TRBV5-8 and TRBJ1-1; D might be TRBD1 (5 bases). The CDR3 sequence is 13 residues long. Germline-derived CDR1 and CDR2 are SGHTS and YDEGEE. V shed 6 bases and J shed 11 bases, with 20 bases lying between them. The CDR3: CASTGGVHRGAFF. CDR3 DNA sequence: TGTGCCAGCACCGGGGGGGTCCACCGTGGGGCTTTCTTT.

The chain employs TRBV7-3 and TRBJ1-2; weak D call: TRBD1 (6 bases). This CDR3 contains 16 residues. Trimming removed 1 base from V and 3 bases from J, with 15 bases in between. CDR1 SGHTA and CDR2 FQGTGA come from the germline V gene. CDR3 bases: TGTGCCAGCAGCTTAAACGGCAGGGGAGAAGACTATGGCTACACCTTC. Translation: CASSLNGRGEDYGYTF. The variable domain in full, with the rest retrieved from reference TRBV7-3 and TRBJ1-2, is GAGVSQTPSNKVTEKGKYVELRCDPISGHTALYWYRQSLGQGPEFLIYFQGTGAADDSGLPNDRFFAVRPEGSVSTLKIQRTERGDSAVYLCASSLNGRGEDYGYTFGSGTRLTVV.

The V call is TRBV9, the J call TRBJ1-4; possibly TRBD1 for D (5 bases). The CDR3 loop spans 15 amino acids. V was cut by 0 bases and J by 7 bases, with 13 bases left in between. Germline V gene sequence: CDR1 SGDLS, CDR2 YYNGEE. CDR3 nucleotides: TGTGCCAGCAGCGTAGATTGGGGGGATTCTGAAAAACTGTTTTTT. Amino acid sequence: CASSVDWGDSEKLFF. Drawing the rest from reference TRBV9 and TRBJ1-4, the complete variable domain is DSGVTQTPKHLITATGQRVTLRCSPRSGDLSVYWYQQSLDQGLQFLIQYYNGEERAKGNILERFSAQQFPDLHSELNLSSLELGDSALYFCASSVDWGDSEKLFFGSGTQLSVL.

Here the CDR3 reads CASSRADRTDTQYF. Written as DNA, the CDR3 is TGTGCCAGCTCACGAGCCGACAGGACAGATACGCAGTATTTT. This chain links TRBV18 with TRBJ2-3, with a tentative D call TRBD1 (6 bases). V was pared by 4 bases and J by 3 bases, with 11 bases between. CDR1 and CDR2 (germline): KGHSH, LQKENI. CDR3 size: 14 residues.

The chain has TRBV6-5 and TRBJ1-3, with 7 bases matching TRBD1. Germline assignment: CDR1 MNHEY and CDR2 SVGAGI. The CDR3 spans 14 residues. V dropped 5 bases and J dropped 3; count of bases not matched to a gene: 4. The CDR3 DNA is TGTGCCAGCAGTCCAACAGGGGTTGGAAACACCATATATTTT. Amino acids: CASSPTGVGNTIYF.

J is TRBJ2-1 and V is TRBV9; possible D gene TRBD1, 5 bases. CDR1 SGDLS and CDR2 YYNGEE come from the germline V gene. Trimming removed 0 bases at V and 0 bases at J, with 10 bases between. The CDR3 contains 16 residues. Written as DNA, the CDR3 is TGTGCCAGCAGCGTAGGAACAGACAGCTCCTACAATGAGCAGTTCTTC. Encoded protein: CASSVGTDSSYNEQFF.

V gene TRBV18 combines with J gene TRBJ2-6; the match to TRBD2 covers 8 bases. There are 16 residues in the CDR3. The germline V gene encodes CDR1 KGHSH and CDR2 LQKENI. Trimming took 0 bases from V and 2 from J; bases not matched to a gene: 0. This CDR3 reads CASSPPRGAGANVLTF. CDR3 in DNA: TGTGCCAGCTCACCACCGCGGGGGGCTGGGGCCAACGTCCTGACTTTC.

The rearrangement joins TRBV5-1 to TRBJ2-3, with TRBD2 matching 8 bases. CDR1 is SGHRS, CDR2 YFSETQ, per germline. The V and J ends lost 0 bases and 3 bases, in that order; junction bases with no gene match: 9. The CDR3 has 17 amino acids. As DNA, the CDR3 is TGCGCCAGCAGCTTGGACCCAAGCGGGAGTTTTACAGATACGCAGTATTTT. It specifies CASSLDPSGSFTDTQYF.

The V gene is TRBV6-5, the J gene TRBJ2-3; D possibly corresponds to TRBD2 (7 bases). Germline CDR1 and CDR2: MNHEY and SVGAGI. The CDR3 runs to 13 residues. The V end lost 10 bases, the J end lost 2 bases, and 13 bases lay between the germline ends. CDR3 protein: CATRGAPTDTQYF. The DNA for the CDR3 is TGTGCCACCCGGGGGGCCCCCACAGATACGCAGTATTTT.

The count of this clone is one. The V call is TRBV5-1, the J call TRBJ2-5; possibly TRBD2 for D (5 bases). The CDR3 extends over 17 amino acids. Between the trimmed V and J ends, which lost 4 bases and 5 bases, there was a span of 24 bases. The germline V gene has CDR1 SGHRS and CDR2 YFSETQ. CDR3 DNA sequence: TGCGCCAGCAGCCCAGGAGGCACCTCTATGACGGGGGAGACCCAGTACTTC. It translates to CASSPGGTSMTGETQYF.

CDR3 sequence (DNA): TGCGCCAGCAGCCAAGTGTCAGGGGGTAACTGGGAGCAGTACTTC. Translation: CASSQVSGGNWEQYF. The chain links TRBV4-3 to TRBJ2-7; the match to TRBD1 covers 7 bases. After removal of 1 base from V and 7 bases from J, the junction contained 10 bases not matched to a gene. The germline CDR1 and CDR2 sequences are LGHNA and YSLEER. The CDR3 spans 15 residues.

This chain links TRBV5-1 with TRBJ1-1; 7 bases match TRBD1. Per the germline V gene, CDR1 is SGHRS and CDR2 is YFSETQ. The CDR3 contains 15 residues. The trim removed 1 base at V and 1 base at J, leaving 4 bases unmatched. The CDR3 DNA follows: TGCGCCAGCAGCTTGACAGGGGTCTCGAACACTGAAGCTTTCTTT. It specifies CASSLTGVSNTEAFF.

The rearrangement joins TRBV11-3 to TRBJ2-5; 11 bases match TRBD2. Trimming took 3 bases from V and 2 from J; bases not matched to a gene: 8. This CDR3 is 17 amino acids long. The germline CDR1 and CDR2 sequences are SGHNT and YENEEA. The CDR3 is CASSFWELAGGQETQYF. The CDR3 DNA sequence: TGTGCCAGCAGCTTCTGGGAGCTAGCGGGGGGACAAGAGACCCAGTACTTC.

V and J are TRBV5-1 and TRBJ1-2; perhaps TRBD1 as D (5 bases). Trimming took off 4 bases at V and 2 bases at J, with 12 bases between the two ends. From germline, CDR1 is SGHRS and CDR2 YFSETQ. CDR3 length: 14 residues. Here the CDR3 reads CASSTTTVNYGYTF. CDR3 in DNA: TGCGCCAGCAGCACAACGACAGTAAACTATGGCTACACCTTC.

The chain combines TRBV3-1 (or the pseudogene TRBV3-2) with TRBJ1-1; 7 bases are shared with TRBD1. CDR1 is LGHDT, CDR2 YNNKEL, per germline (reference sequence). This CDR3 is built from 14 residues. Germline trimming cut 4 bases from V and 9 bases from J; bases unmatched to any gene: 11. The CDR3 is CASSRYGGTDQAFF. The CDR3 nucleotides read TGTGCCAGCAGCCGATATGGGGGGACAGATCAAGCTTTCTTT.

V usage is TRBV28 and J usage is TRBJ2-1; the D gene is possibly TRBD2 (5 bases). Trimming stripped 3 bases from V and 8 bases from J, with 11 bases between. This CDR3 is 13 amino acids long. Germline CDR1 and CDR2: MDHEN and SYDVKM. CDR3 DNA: TGTGCCAGCAGTTTGGGTGTGAGGGATGAGCAGTTCTTC. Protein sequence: CASSLGVRDEQFF.

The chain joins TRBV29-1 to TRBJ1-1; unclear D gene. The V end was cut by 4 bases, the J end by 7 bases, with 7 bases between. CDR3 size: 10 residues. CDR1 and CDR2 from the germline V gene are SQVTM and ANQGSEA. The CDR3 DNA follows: TGCAGCGTTGGGGGAGTTGAAGCTTTCTTT. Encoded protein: CSVGGVEAFF.

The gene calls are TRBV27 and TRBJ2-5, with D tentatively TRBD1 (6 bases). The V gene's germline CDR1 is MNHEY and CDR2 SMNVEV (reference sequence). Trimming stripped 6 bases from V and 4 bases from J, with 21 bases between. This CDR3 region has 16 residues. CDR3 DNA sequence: TGTGCCAGCAGCTCCTTTCTCGGACAGCCCCGAGAGACCCAGTACTTC. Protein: CASSSFLGQPRETQYF.

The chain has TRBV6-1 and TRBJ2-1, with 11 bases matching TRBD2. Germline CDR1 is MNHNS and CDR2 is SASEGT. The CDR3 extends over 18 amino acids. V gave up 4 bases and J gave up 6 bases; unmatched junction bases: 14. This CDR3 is CASSADPTPGLAANEQFF. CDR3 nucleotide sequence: TGTGCCAGCAGTGCAGATCCTACCCCGGGACTAGCGGCCAATGAGCAGTTCTTC.

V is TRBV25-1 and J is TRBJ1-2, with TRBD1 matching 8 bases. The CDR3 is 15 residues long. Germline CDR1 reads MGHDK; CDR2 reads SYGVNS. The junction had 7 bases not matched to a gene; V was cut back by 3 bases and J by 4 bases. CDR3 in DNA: TGTGCCAGCAGTGACTACAGGGGGGTAGTCTATGGCTACACCTTC. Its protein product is CASSDYRGVVYGYTF.

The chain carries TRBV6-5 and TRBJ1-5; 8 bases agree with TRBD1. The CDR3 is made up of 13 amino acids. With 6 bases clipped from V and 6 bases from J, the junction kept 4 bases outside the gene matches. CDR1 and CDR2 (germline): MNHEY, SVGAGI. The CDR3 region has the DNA TGTGCCAGCAGGAGGACAGGGACTCAGCCCCAGCATTTT. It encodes CASRRTGTQPQHF.

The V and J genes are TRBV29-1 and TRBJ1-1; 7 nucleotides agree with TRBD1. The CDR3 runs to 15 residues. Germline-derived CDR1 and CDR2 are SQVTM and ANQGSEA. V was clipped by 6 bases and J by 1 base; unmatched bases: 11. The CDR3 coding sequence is TGCAGCGTCAAAGGACCGGGACAGTCGAACACTGAAGCTTTCTTT. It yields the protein CSVKGPGQSNTEAFF.

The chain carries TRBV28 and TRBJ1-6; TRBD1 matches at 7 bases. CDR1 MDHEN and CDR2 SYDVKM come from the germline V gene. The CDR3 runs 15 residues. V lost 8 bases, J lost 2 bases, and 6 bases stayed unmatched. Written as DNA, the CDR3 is TGTGCCAGCGGGCGGACAGGCCCCTATAATTCACCCCTCCACTTT. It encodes CASGRTGPYNSPLHF.

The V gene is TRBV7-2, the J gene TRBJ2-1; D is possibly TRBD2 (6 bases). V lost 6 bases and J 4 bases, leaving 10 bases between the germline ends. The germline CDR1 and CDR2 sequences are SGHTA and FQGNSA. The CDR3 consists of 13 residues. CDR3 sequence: CASSPRGYNEQFF. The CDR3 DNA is TGTGCCAGCAGTCCCCGGGGGTACAATGAGCAGTTCTTC. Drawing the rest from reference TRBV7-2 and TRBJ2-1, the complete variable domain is GAGVSQSPSNKVTEKGKDVELRCDPISGHTALYWYRQSLGQGLEFLIYFQGNSAPDKSGLPSDRFSAERTGGSVSTLTIQRTQQEDSAVYLCASSPRGYNEQFFGPGTRLTVL.

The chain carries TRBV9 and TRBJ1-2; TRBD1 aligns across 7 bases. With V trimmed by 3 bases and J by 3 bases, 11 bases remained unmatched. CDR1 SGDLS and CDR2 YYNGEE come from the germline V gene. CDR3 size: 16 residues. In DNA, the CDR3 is TGTGCCAGCAGCGGCAATATGGCCAGGGGGGACTATGGCTACACCTTC. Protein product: CASSGNMARGDYGYTF.